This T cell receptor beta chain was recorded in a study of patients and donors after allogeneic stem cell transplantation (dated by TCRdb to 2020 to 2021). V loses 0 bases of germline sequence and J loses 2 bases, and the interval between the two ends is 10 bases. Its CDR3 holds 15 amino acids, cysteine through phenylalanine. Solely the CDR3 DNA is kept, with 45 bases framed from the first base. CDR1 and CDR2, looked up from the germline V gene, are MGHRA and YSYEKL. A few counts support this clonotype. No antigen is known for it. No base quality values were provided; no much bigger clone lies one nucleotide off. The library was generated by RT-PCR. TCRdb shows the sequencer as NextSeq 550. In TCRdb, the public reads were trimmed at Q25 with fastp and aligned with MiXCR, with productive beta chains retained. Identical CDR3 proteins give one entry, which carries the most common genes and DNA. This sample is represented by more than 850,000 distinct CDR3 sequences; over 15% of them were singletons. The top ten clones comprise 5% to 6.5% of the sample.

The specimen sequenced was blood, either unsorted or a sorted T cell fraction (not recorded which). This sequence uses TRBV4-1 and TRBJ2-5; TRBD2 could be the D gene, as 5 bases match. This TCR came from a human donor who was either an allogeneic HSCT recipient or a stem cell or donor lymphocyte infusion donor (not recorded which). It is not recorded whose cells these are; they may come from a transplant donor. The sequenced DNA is TGCGCCAGCAGCCAAGATCCGGGCGGGCAAGAGACCCAGTACTTC. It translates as CASSQDPGGQETQYF.